This T cell receptor (beta chain) derives from a study of T cell repertoires in cytomegalovirus infection. TCRdb analysed the reads with MiXCR anew, one entry per CDR3 protein. Of around 300,000 distinct CDR3 sequences listed, 20% to 30% are singletons. V was cut by 6 bases and J by 1 base, with 18 bases left in between. The length of the CDR3 is 16 residues. This clonotype showed up just a few times. The source is a human donor in good health (CMV status not recorded). Some clones in this sample may be carry-over from other donors' samples. The gene calls are TRBV12-3 or TRBV12-4 and TRBJ1-1; D perhaps matches TRBD1 (6 bases). The sample was PBMCs. This CDR3 is CASSLTGGQWNTEAFF. DNA for the CDR3: TGTGCCAGCAGCTTAACCGGTGGACAGTGGAACACTGAAGCTTTCTTT.